The 28 T cell receptor beta chains below all came from one sample that was sequenced in a study of cytomegalovirus exposure and HLA in healthy donors (dated by TCRdb to about 2017). Receptors were amplified or captured by the immunoSEQ multiplex PCR assay. For the multiplex PCR, a mixture combining 60 forward primers for TCR Vbeta segments and 13 reverse primers for TCR Jbeta segments was used. The immuneACCESS repertoire file appears here via TCRdb, limited to in-frame rearrangements. These files lack a portion of the clones; in checked studies, under half of the deficit traces to unresolved V genes, and the cause of the others is not known. The sample table lists approximately 35,000 clones, 75% to 85% of them with a count of one. About 3.5% of the sample is taken by the ten largest. What was sequenced was PBMCs. Receptor source: a woman between 18 and 29 years old in good health and CMV-seronegative.

V gene TRBV5-6 combines with J gene TRBJ1-3, with D maybe TRBD1 (6 bases). V lost 4 bases and J 4 bases, leaving 12 bases between the germline ends. The germline CDR1 and CDR2 sequences are SGHDT and YYEEEE. The CDR3 runs 14 residues. CDR3 loop: CASSHRELGNTIYF. CDR3 DNA: TGTGCCAGCAGCCACAGGGAGCTGGGAAACACCATATATTTT.

The chain carries TRBV7-9 and TRBJ1-2; D unresolved. The CDR3 loop spans 14 amino acids. Per the germline V gene, CDR1 is SEHNR and CDR2 is FQNEAQ (reference sequence). The ends were cut back, 0 bases at V and 4 bases at J, with 9 bases in the middle. The DNA for the CDR3 is TGTGCCAGCAGCTTAGCAGCAGGTACCTATGGCTACACCTTC. Amino acid sequence: CASSLAAGTYGYTF.

This chain joins TRBV5-1 and TRBJ2-3; no clear D gene. V lost 4 bases, J lost 6 bases, and 12 bases lay in between. Germline V lookup: CDR1 SGHRS, CDR2 YFSETQ. CDR3 length equals 13 residues. DNA of the CDR3: TGCGCCAGCAGCCCGACTGTGTTGGATACGCAGTATTTT. It specifies CASSPTVLDTQYF.

The chain combines TRBV19 with TRBJ1-1; maybe TRBD1 (5 bases). Germline V gene lookup returns CDR1 LNHDA and CDR2 SQIVND (reference sequence). The CDR3 spans 13 residues. The chain's CDR3 is CAAAGGMNTEAFF. The CDR3 DNA is TGTGCAGCTGCGGGGGGGATGAACACTGAAGCTTTCTTT.

This sequence joins TRBV5-1 and TRBJ2-1; 16 bases are shared with TRBD2. V shed 3 bases, J shed 7 bases, and the junction held 1 base outside the gene matches. CDR1 is SGHRS and CDR2 is YFSETQ in the germline V gene. This CDR3 is 15 amino acids long. CDR3 protein: CASSSGLAGGNEQFF. The CDR3 DNA is TGCGCCAGCAGCTCGGGACTAGCGGGGGGGAATGAGCAGTTCTTC.

The rearrangement links TRBV7-8 to TRBJ2-5, with 8 bases matching TRBD1. Matching the DNA end better, TRBJ2-7 makes the J call doubtful. The V gene's germline CDR1 is SGHVS and CDR2 FQNEAQ. There are 15 residues in the CDR3. The CDR3 DNA is TGTGCCAGCAGCTTATCTTACAGGGGGGTTAGCGAGCAGTACTTC. Encoded protein: CASSLSYRGVSEQYF.

The rearrangement uses TRBV7-2 and TRBJ2-5; 11 bases agree with TRBD2. Trimming removed 6 bases from V and 6 bases from J; junction bases left unmatched: 12. CDR3 size: 16 residues. Looked up from germline, CDR1 is SGHTA and CDR2 is FQGNSA. The CDR3 region is CASSLTSGARRQTQYF. CDR3 sequence (DNA): TGTGCCAGCAGTCTGACTAGCGGGGCTCGTCGGCAGACCCAGTACTTC.

Of note for this clone: A read error may produce the germline difference seen at one junction end. This chain links TRBV9 with TRBJ1-6; TRBD1 agrees at 9 bases. In germline, CDR1 is SGDLS, CDR2 YYNGEE. There are 14 residues in the CDR3. CDR3 nucleotide sequence: TGTGCCAGCAGCGTAGAGACAGGGGGGGCACCCCTCAACTTT. Residues: CASSVETGGAPLNF. Complete variable domain (other parts from reference TRBV9 and TRBJ1-6): DSGVTQTPKHLITATGQRVTLRCSPRSGDLSVYWYQQSLDQGLQFLIQYYNGEERAKGNILERFSAQQFPDLHSELNLSSLELGDSALYFCASSVETGGAPLNFGNGTRLTVT.

The chain recombines TRBV15 with TRBJ1-5; D gene ambiguous. This CDR3 is 16 amino acids long. The ends were cut back, 0 bases at V and 0 bases at J, with 9 bases in the middle. From germline, CDR1 is LNHNV and CDR2 YYDKDF (reference sequence). The CDR3 nucleotides are TGTGCCACCAGCAGAGATGGCGCAGGTAGCAATCAGCCCCAGCATTTT. It encodes CATSRDGAGSNQPQHF.

This sequence joins TRBV28 and TRBJ2-7, with TRBD2 matching 12 bases. The length of the CDR3 is 18 residues. V lost 8 bases, J lost 2 bases, and 16 bases stayed unmatched. Germline CDR1 is MDHEN and CDR2 is SYDVKM. The CDR3 reads CASGPRLAGVLWAYEQYF. The CDR3 region has the DNA TGTGCCAGCGGACCCCGACTAGCGGGAGTACTTTGGGCCTACGAGCAGTACTTC.

This clone was recorded once. This chain uses TRBV27 with TRBJ2-1, with 9 bases lining up with TRBD2. The CDR3 length is 16 residues. Unmatched junction bases numbered 8, after V lost 4 bases and J lost 4 bases. Germline V lookup: CDR1 MNHEY, CDR2 SMNVEV (reference sequence). CDR3 coding DNA: TGTGCCAGCAGTTCACCTAGCGGGGCGGGTTACAATGAGCAGTTCTTC. Translation: CASSSPSGAGYNEQFF.

V is TRBV7-9 and J is TRBJ2-3, with 7 bases matching TRBD1. CDR3 length equals 13 residues. V shed 6 bases, J shed 5 bases, and the junction held 5 bases outside the gene matches. Germline V lookup: CDR1 SEHNR, CDR2 FQNEAQ (reference sequence). The CDR3 DNA reads as TGTGCCAGCAGTACAGGGGTCGGAGATACGCAGTATTTT. It is translated as CASSTGVGDTQYF.

V gene TRBV19 combines with J gene TRBJ1-5; no reliable D call. This CDR3 has 12 amino acids. V was trimmed by 9 bases and J by 7 bases, leaving 13 bases between them. Per germline, CDR1 LNHDA and CDR2 SQIVND (reference sequence). CDR3 coding DNA: TGTGCCAGCCGACTCGGTCGGCAGCCCCAGCATTTT. Its protein is CASRLGRQPQHF.

This clone was detected only a few times. The chain uses TRBV5-1 and TRBJ2-7, with D perhaps TRBD2 (5 bases). The CDR3 contains 13 residues. Trimming removed 0 bases at V and 3 bases at J, with 7 bases between. CDR1 is SGHRS, CDR2 YFSETQ, per germline. CDR3 sequence (DNA): TGCGCCAGCAGCTTGGCCGAGGGCTACGAGCAGTACTTC. This encodes CASSLAEGYEQYF.

Relative to its sample, this clone is medium-sized. J is TRBJ2-7 and V is TRBV28; 7 nucleotides agree with TRBD1. CDR3 length equals 15 residues. Germline V gene lookup returns CDR1 MDHEN and CDR2 SYDVKM. V dropped 2 bases and J dropped 4; count of bases not matched to a gene: 8. This CDR3 reads CASSLPQGQSYEQYF. CDR3 coding DNA: TGTGCCAGCAGTTTACCACAGGGGCAAAGTTACGAGCAGTACTTC.

The chain couples TRBV7-3 to TRBJ2-2, with 9 nucleotides matching TRBD2. J was trimmed by 5 bases and V by 2 bases; bases with no gene match: 21. Germline values: CDR1 SGHTA, CDR2 FQGTGA. This CDR3 region has 21 residues. Written as DNA, the CDR3 is TGTGCCAGCAGCTTATACCCCGTGGCAGGCGGGAGGGCCAGCTGGACCGGGGAGCTGTTTTTT. Protein: CASSLYPVAGGRASWTGELFF.

The genes are TRBV10-3 and TRBJ2-7; D ambiguous. Deletions cut 0 bases from V and 3 bases from J, with 15 bases between. The CDR3 is 16 residues long. Germline CDR1 is ENHRY and CDR2 is SYGVKD. CDR3 amino acids: CAISESTADGYYEQYF. The CDR3 nucleotides read TGTGCCATCAGTGAGTCTACGGCGGATGGATACTACGAGCAGTACTTC.

The V gene is TRBV7-9, the J gene TRBJ1-6; 7 nucleotides line up with TRBD1. The CDR3 loop spans 15 amino acids. The germline gives CDR1 SEHNR, CDR2 FQNEAQ (reference sequence). The V segment lost 4 bases and the J segment 7 bases; nucleotides outside the gene matches: 7. CDR3 bases: TGTGCCAGCAGCTGGACAGGTCCGAACAATTCACCCCTCCACTTT. Protein sequence: CASSWTGPNNSPLHF.

This clone was detected a few times. This rearrangement joins TRBV19 to TRBJ1-1; possible D gene TRBD1, 6 bases. CDR1 and CDR2 (germline): LNHDA, SQIVND (reference sequence). The ends were cut back, 5 bases at V and 2 bases at J, with 15 bases in the middle. The CDR3 is made up of 15 amino acids. The CDR3 is CASSLHRDQNTEAFF. The DNA of the CDR3 is TGTGCCAGTAGTCTACACAGGGATCAAAACACTGAAGCTTTCTTT.

The chain has TRBV2 and TRBJ1-1; tentative D call: TRBD1 (5 bases). The CDR3 runs to 14 residues. V was trimmed by 8 bases and J by 2 bases, leaving 15 bases between them. From germline, CDR1 is SNHLY and CDR2 FYNNEI. The CDR3 region has the DNA TGTGCCAGCTCAGTCTGGGGGGGAAACACTGAAGCTTTCTTT. This translates into CASSVWGGNTEAFF.

This rearrangement joins TRBV7-2 to TRBJ1-4; 8 nucleotides line up with TRBD1. The V segment lost 2 bases and the J segment 6 bases; nucleotides outside the gene matches: 5. The CDR3 is made up of 15 amino acids. Looked up from germline, CDR1 is SGHTA and CDR2 is FQGNSA. CDR3 in DNA: TGTGCCAGCAGCTTAATGGGACAGGAATATGAAAAACTGTTTTTT. Translated, it gives CASSLMGQEYEKLFF. Variable domain in full (rest from reference TRBV7-2 and TRBJ1-4): GAGVSQSPSNKVTEKGKDVELRCDPISGHTALYWYRQSLGQGLEFLIYFQGNSAPDKSGLPSDRFSAERTGGSVSTLTIQRTQQEDSAVYLCASSLMGQEYEKLFFGSGTQLSVL.

This clone appeared a single time. The CDR3 protein is CASSQGPGDTDTQYF. The CDR3 DNA is TGTGCCAGCTCACAGGGGCCTGGGGACACAGATACGCAGTATTTT. This chain uses TRBV18 with TRBJ2-3; TRBD1 is a possible D gene (5 bases). The germline CDR1 and CDR2 sequences are KGHSH and LQKENI. The V end lost 4 bases, the J end lost 2 bases, and 13 bases lay between the germline ends. This CDR3 region has 15 residues. The full variable domain, rest sourced from reference TRBV18 and TRBJ2-3, is NAGVMQNPRHLVRRRGQEARLRCSPMKGHSHVYWYRQLPEEGLKFMVYLQKENIIDESGMPKERFSAEFPKEGPSILRIQQVVRGDSAAYFCASSQGPGDTDTQYFGPGTRLTVL.

Points on this clone: Sequence at one end of the junction differs from germline and may be a read error. This rearrangement joins TRBV15 to TRBJ1-2; 10 bases agree with TRBD1. Germline CDR1 is LNHNV and CDR2 is YYDKDF (reference sequence). The length of the CDR3 is 16 residues. The CDR3 nucleotides read TGTGCCACCAGCAGAGATTTCGGGACAGGGGAAGGCGGCTACCCCTTC. It codes for CATSRDFGTGEGGYPF.

This clone has only one observation. The gene calls are TRBV27 and TRBJ2-7, with D possibly TRBD1 on 6 matching bases. This CDR3 is 14 amino acids long. The ends were cut back, 2 bases at V and 2 bases at J, with 10 bases in the middle. The germline V gene encodes CDR1 MNHEY and CDR2 SMNVEV (reference sequence). CDR3 amino acids: CASSLGGTAYEQYF. In DNA form, the CDR3 reads TGTGCCAGCAGTTTAGGGGGCACTGCCTACGAGCAGTACTTC.

The CDR3 sequence: CASSDSNNEQFF. In nucleotides, the CDR3 is TGTGCCAGCTCGGACAGTAACAATGAGCAGTTCTTC. J is TRBJ2-1 and V is TRBV18; tentative D call: TRBD1 (6 bases). Germline CDR1 is KGHSH and CDR2 is LQKENI. The CDR3 sequence is 12 residues long. V lost 6 bases and J lost 5, with 8 bases in between.

This clone was detected once. The chain uses TRBV7-9 and TRBJ1-5; D may be TRBD1 (5 bases). Germline V gives CDR1 SEHNR, CDR2 FQNEAQ (reference sequence). The CDR3 length is 16 residues. The V end was cut by 2 bases, the J end by 1 base, with 12 bases between. The CDR3: CASSLIGGRSNQPQHF. The CDR3 DNA sequence: TGTGCCAGCAGCTTAATCGGGGGAAGGAGCAATCAGCCCCAGCATTTT.

The chain combines TRBV27 with TRBJ1-2; a weak D match, TRBD1 (5 bases). The V gene lost 5 bases and the J gene lost 8 bases, with 18 bases spanning the gap. This CDR3 contains 14 residues. The V gene's germline CDR1 is MNHEY and CDR2 SMNVEV (reference sequence). As DNA, the CDR3 is TGTGCCAGCAGTATTTCCGGGGGTTGGCGCGGCTACACCTTC. It translates to CASSISGGWRGYTF.

This clone was seen a handful of times. The J gene is TRBJ2-6, the V gene TRBV19; D is unclear. The V gene's germline CDR1 is LNHDA and CDR2 SQIVND (reference sequence). The CDR3 is made up of 15 amino acids. V was clipped by 3 bases and J by 3 bases, with 9 bases between them. The CDR3 DNA sequence: TGTGCCAGTAGTATTATGAAGCTTGGGGCCAACGTCCTGACTTTC. It is translated as CASSIMKLGANVLTF.